The sequence of this TCR beta chain was determined in a study of T cell clusters in autoimmune cytopenias. The overall study: Per sample, median TRB depth was roughly 50,000 reads, yielding a median roughly 2,000 distinct clonotypes.

Frequency places this clonotype as medium-sized. Its antigen is not identified. One tube held mixed TRB-A and TRB-B primer pools for touch-down PCR. TCRdb re-called the multiplex PCR reads and gives one entry per CDR3 protein, without DNA. There are some 750 distinct CDR3 sequences in the sample, with approximately 21% held by the top ten. Each sample's input was approximately 0.25 ug genomic DNA, 30,000 to 45,000 genome equivalents. Study-level findings and limits: Functional roles of the in silico T cell clusters still await experimental validation. TRB repertoire shifts in secondary cytopenia and chronic lymphocytic leukemia mostly reflected lymphoma, not autoimmunity.

The CDR3 is 16 amino acids. The germline V gene has CDR1 SEHNR and CDR2 FQNEAQ (reference sequence). In addition, the sample was reused for a study of T cell repertoires in aging, cancer and after chemotherapy. As that study records: The repertoire data cannot show anything about immunological memory following chemotherapy.

The sample consisted of peripheral blood. This receptor was taken from a human donor in good health. V gene TRBV7-9 combines with J gene TRBJ2-2; TCRdb outputs TRBD1, but without DNA this stays unchecked. The CDR3 here is CATPDRGRWATGELFF.